This TCR beta chain is drawn from a study of cytomegalovirus exposure and HLA in healthy donors. In regard to this clone: The antigen remains unidentified.

General study results and limits: Researchers reported from a later analysis that most CMV-associated TCR beta chains appeared HLA-restricted. Presence/absence analyses treated sequencing depth as roughly uniform across donors. In a later analysis, approximately 18,000 TCR beta sequences were associated with HLA alleles at 0.05 false discovery rate. A later analysis linked a missense DCLRE1C variant to TCR beta V- and J-gene trimming.

CDR1 is ENHRY, CDR2 SYGVKD, per germline. V was cut by 6 bases and J by 4 bases, with 13 bases left in between. The CDR3 length is 14 residues. A multiplex PCR was run with 60 Vbeta primers and 13 Jbeta primers. TCRdb keeps only in-frame clones here, not all; method: immunoSEQ multiplex PCR. This table holds 130,000 or so clones, 6.5% to 9.5% found once. The sequenced sample consisted of PBMCs. This chain links TRBV10-3 with TRBJ1-5; D remains ambiguous. The receptor was isolated from a man aged 35 to 55 in good health and CMV-seronegative. The DNA of the CDR3 is TGTGCCATCAGCGAAACGGCGGGGAATCAGCCCCAGCATTTT. Encoded protein: CAISETAGNQPQHF.